Listed below are T cell receptor beta chains from one sample, sequenced in a study of shared clonotypes between healthy human individuals. Only in-frame clones appear in the TCRdb table, and some are missing; sequencing was by immunoSEQ multiplex PCR. This table has some 2.1 million clones, roughly 93% appearing once. Specimen: naive CD8+ T cells from PBMCs. The receptor set was obtained from a man aged 18 to 29 in good health. Some clones in this sample may be carry-over from other donors' samples. Both conserved end residues are trimmed from each CDR3. Clone sizes are given selectively: once, few, many, or a class where the clone is expanded.

clone size	V gene	CDR3 protein
.	TRBV28	ASSTVRGGQPQH
.	TRBV6-5	ASSYGYRKQETQY
.	TRBV4-1	ASSQGGAGTEAF
.	TRBV27	ASSLQQPQH
.	TRBV28	ASSLLRTRGELF
.	TRBV27	ASSGGPYGYT
.	TRBV13	ASSSGPNIVGKY
.	TRBV19	ASSMGSSYNEQF
.	TRBV27	ASRQRGGSGLYEQY
.	TRBV19	ASSLSLNTEAF
.	TRBV9	ASSGGLYNEQF
once	TRBV5-5	ASSPSRGATNEKLF
.	TRBV7-8	ASRNRAGEGVYEQY
once	TRBV28	ASSYSGLMNTEAF
few	TRBV20-1	SAGSEAF
.	TRBV28	ASSLAYPMNTEAF
.	TRBV7-6	ASSLARGSGTYNEQF
.	TRBV25-1	ASSLGAGVYNEQF
.	TRBV10-3	AIRPGPNTEAF
.	TRBV27	ASRLRGTGGPYGYT
.	TRBV10-3	AISETAGTSGANVLT
.	TRBV28	ASSSPLLTVTDTQY
.	TRBV13	ASSLEGTNSGANVLT
.	TRBV6-1	ASSEALTGRQETQY
.	TRBV6-4	ASIDQPGLAGEQY
.	TRBV13	ASSGTGSSYNEQF
.	TRBV7-9	ASSSGTGGRWSETQY